Here is one T cell receptor beta chain with its context. The germline V gene has CDR1 MNHEY and CDR2 SVGEGT. V lost 0 bases and J 2 bases, leaving 7 bases between the germline ends. This CDR3 is built from 14 residues. The data belong to a study of control samples from healthy donors and cancer patients. The assay was immunoSEQ multiplex PCR, and TCRdb's table has in-frame clones only and misses some. The sample has 150,000 to 200,000 clones, around 96% seen once. This clonotype was sampled from a woman in her 40s in good health. The material sequenced was blood. The chain recombines TRBV6-2 or TRBV6-3 with TRBJ1-1; a possible D gene is TRBD1 (6 bases). CDR3 nucleotides: TGTGCCAGCAGTTACTCAGGGGGAAACACTGAAGCTTTCTTT. Protein: CASSYSGGNTEAFF.